These T cell receptor beta chains were read from a single sample in a study of naive and memory T cell subsets. TCRdb re-called the UMI-ligation and nested PCR reads with MiXCR, one entry per CDR3 protein. The sample contains 120,000 to 150,000 distinct CDR3 sequences, 15% to 25% of which appear only once. Sequenced: naive CD8+ T cells from blood. The receptors shown here come from a human donor in good health. The CDR3 runs from the conserved cysteine through the conserved F or W. The D gene is left open where the match is weak. Not every row has a clone size; where given, it reads once, few, many or a size class.

clone size: few
CDR3 length: 15
V gene: TRBV13
D gene: -
J gene: TRBJ1-2
CDR3 DNA: TGTGCCAGCAGCTTAGGCCGGGGCAGTCACTATGGCTACACCTTC
CDR3 protein: CASSLGRGSHYGYTF

clone size: -
CDR3 length: 15
V gene: TRBV7-2
D gene: -
J gene: TRBJ2-2
CDR3 DNA: TGTGCCAGCAGCTTAGTCAGAAGGAACACCGGGGAGCTGTTTTTT
CDR3 protein: CASSLVRRNTGELFF

clone size: -
CDR3 length: 15
V gene: TRBV7-2
D gene: TRBD1
J gene: TRBJ2-7
CDR3 DNA: TGTGCCAGCAGCTTCGGGACAGGGGATCCTCTCGAGCAGTACTTC
CDR3 protein: CASSFGTGDPLEQYF

clone size: -
CDR3 length: 13
V gene: TRBV7-9
D gene: -
J gene: TRBJ1-1
CDR3 DNA: TGTGCCAGCAGCTTAGAGGGGGGTTTTGAAGCTTTCTTT
CDR3 protein: CASSLEGGFEAFF

clone size: -
CDR3 length: 14
V gene: TRBV27
D gene: TRBD2
J gene: TRBJ2-7
CDR3 DNA: TGTGCCAGCGGATTGGGACTAGCGGACTACGAGCAGTACTTC
CDR3 protein: CASGLGLADYEQYF

clone size: -
CDR3 length: 20
V gene: TRBV11-2
D gene: -
J gene: TRBJ1-6
CDR3 DNA: TGTGCCAGCAGCTTAGATTCCAGCGGTATATTTGCATTCAATAATTCACCCCTCCACTTT
CDR3 protein: CASSLDSSGIFAFNNSPLHF

clone size: -
CDR3 length: 13
V gene: TRBV29-1
D gene: -
J gene: TRBJ2-7
CDR3 DNA: TGCAGCGTCCTCCAGGGGAGCTCCTACGAGCAGTACTTC
CDR3 protein: CSVLQGSSYEQYF

clone size: -
CDR3 length: 15
V gene: TRBV7-8
D gene: -
J gene: TRBJ2-3
CDR3 DNA: TGTGCCAGCAGCAATAGTCCGGGACCTGAAGATACGCAGTATTTT
CDR3 protein: CASSNSPGPEDTQYF

clone size: few
CDR3 length: 16
V gene: TRBV2
D gene: -
J gene: TRBJ1-1
CDR3 DNA: TGTGCCAGCAGTGAAAAGGCCCCGGCGGGGCAGATTGAAGCTTTCTTT
CDR3 protein: CASSEKAPAGQIEAFF

clone size: few
CDR3 length: 14
V gene: TRBV9
D gene: TRBD2
J gene: TRBJ2-1
CDR3 DNA: TGTGCCAGCAGCGTAGGGGGACTAGCGGGTTTTCAGTTCTTC
CDR3 protein: CASSVGGLAGFQFF

clone size: -
CDR3 length: 14
V gene: TRBV7-6
D gene: TRBD1
J gene: TRBJ1-5
CDR3 DNA: TGTGCCAGCAGCTTAGAGCAGGGGGATCAGCCCCAGCATTTT
CDR3 protein: CASSLEQGDQPQHF

clone size: -
CDR3 length: 15
V gene: TRBV20-1
D gene: TRBD1
J gene: TRBJ1-6
CDR3 DNA: TGCAGTGCTAGAGATTCCGGACAGGAGAATTCACCCCTCCACTTT
CDR3 protein: CSARDSGQENSPLHF

clone size: few
CDR3 length: 13
V gene: TRBV2
D gene: -
J gene: TRBJ2-3
CDR3 DNA: TGTGCCAGCAGTGAAGTGGAGGCAGATACGCAGTATTTT
CDR3 protein: CASSEVEADTQYF

clone size: -
CDR3 length: 15
V gene: TRBV5-6
D gene: -
J gene: TRBJ2-1
CDR3 DNA: TGTGCCAGCAGCTTGGGGGACATGGATCTTTATGAGCAGTTCTTC
CDR3 protein: CASSLGDMDLYEQFF

clone size: -
CDR3 length: 15
V gene: TRBV12-3/TRBV12-4
D gene: -
J gene: TRBJ1-1
CDR3 DNA: TGTGCCAGCAGTTCCCCAGACAGAGTAAACACTGAAGCTTTCTTT
CDR3 protein: CASSSPDRVNTEAFF

clone size: -
CDR3 length: 11
V gene: TRBV5-1
D gene: -
J gene: TRBJ1-2
CDR3 DNA: TGCGCCAGCAGCGAGCCGGATGGCTACACCTTC
CDR3 protein: CASSEPDGYTF

clone size: few
CDR3 length: 12
V gene: TRBV5-4
D gene: -
J gene: TRBJ1-1
CDR3 DNA: TGTGCCAGCAGCTTGGAATTCGGGGGGGCTTTCTTT
CDR3 protein: CASSLEFGGAFF

clone size: -
CDR3 length: 13
V gene: TRBV20-1
D gene: -
J gene: TRBJ1-2
CDR3 DNA: TGCAGTGCACCCTACACGGGCAACTATGGCTACACCTTC
CDR3 protein: CSAPYTGNYGYTF

clone size: -
CDR3 length: 14
V gene: TRBV11-2
D gene: -
J gene: TRBJ2-3
CDR3 DNA: TGTGCCAGCAGCTTAGAGTCGGGCACAGATACGCAGTATTTT
CDR3 protein: CASSLESGTDTQYF

clone size: -
CDR3 length: 13
V gene: TRBV7-2
D gene: -
J gene: TRBJ1-1
CDR3 DNA: TGTGCCAGAGGACCCCTGCAAAACACTGAAGCTTTCTTT
CDR3 protein: CARGPLQNTEAFF

clone size: few
CDR3 length: 15
V gene: TRBV2
D gene: -
J gene: TRBJ2-7
CDR3 DNA: TGTGCCAGCACCGGAGGGCGGAGTTTCTCCTACGAGCAGTACTTC
CDR3 protein: CASTGGRSFSYEQYF

clone size: few
CDR3 length: 17
V gene: TRBV30
D gene: TRBD1
J gene: TRBJ1-1
CDR3 DNA: TGTGCCTGGAGTGCAACCGGGACAGGGGGAACGAACACTGAAGCTTTCTTT
CDR3 protein: CAWSATGTGGTNTEAFF

clone size: -
CDR3 length: 13
V gene: TRBV12-3/TRBV12-4
D gene: TRBD2
J gene: TRBJ2-5
CDR3 DNA: TGTGCCAGCAGGACTCTGGGGGGGGAGACCCAGTACTTC
CDR3 protein: CASRTLGGETQYF

clone size: -
CDR3 length: 16
V gene: TRBV6-4
D gene: TRBD2
J gene: TRBJ2-3
CDR3 DNA: TGTGCCAGCAGTGAAGGGCTAGCGGGAGATAGAGATACGCAGTATTTT
CDR3 protein: CASSEGLAGDRDTQYF

clone size: -
CDR3 length: 13
V gene: TRBV27
D gene: -
J gene: TRBJ2-3
CDR3 DNA: TGTGCCAGCAGTTTTGTTTCAGCAGATACGCAGTATTTT
CDR3 protein: CASSFVSADTQYF

clone size: -
CDR3 length: 13
V gene: TRBV28
D gene: TRBD1
J gene: TRBJ2-7
CDR3 DNA: TGTGCCAGCTCCTTACAGGGGCCGTACGAGCAGTACTTC
CDR3 protein: CASSLQGPYEQYF

clone size: -
CDR3 length: 16
V gene: TRBV5-5
D gene: -
J gene: TRBJ2-1
CDR3 DNA: TGTGCCAGCAGCATAGGAGGACCCCTCTCCTACAATGAGCAGTTCTTC
CDR3 protein: CASSIGGPLSYNEQFF

clone size: few
CDR3 length: 15
V gene: TRBV7-9
D gene: TRBD1
J gene: TRBJ2-7
CDR3 DNA: TGTGCCAGCAGCACGGGACAGCGAAGCTCCTACGAGCAGTACTTC
CDR3 protein: CASSTGQRSSYEQYF

clone size: few
CDR3 length: 14
V gene: TRBV2
D gene: TRBD1
J gene: TRBJ1-4
CDR3 DNA: TGTGCCAGACAGGGGTATGGAGCTAATGAAAAACTGTTTTTT
CDR3 protein: CARQGYGANEKLFF